Each of the 28 T cell receptor beta chains below was sequenced from the same sample in a study of Ad26.COV2.S vaccination and SARS-CoV-2 variants. Method: immunoSEQ multiplex PCR; TCRdb's copy keeps in-frame clones and lacks some. Of about 140,000 clones in the sample, 86% were seen once. The sequences come from peripheral blood, collected after recovery from COVID-19. The receptors shown here come from a human donor who had recovered from COVID-19.

This clone has just one count. The V gene is TRBV20-1, the J gene TRBJ1-1; TRBD1 agrees at 8 bases. Germline values: CDR1 DFQATT, CDR2 SNEGSKA (reference sequence). The CDR3 consists of 11 residues. The ends lost 4 bases at V and 11 bases at J; junction bases unmatched: 6. The CDR3 sequence is CSATQGAGAFF. CDR3 bases: TGCAGTGCTACCCAGGGGGCCGGGGCTTTCTTT.

The chain joins TRBV9 to TRBJ2-1; a weak D match, TRBD2 (5 bases). V was pared by 2 bases and J by 2 bases, with 11 bases between. Germline loops: CDR1 SGDLS, CDR2 YYNGEE. The length of the CDR3 is 15 residues. The CDR3 coding sequence is TGTGCCAGCAGCGTGCCCGGGATAGCCTACAATGAGCAGTTCTTC. The encoded protein is CASSVPGIAYNEQFF.

This chain links TRBV6-5 with TRBJ2-4, with 10 bases fitting TRBD2. V lost 6 bases and J lost 5; bases outside the gene matches: 7. The V gene's germline CDR1 is MNHEY and CDR2 SVGAGI. The CDR3 totals 15 residues. CDR3 amino acids: CASRPAGGQENIQYF. The DNA for the CDR3 is TGTGCCAGCAGGCCAGCGGGGGGGCAGGAAAACATTCAGTACTTC.

This rearrangement joins TRBV5-4 to TRBJ2-5; TRBD1 matches 11 bases. V lost 6 bases to trimming and J lost 4 bases; unmatched junction nucleotides: 5. This CDR3 is 14 amino acids long. Germline V gives CDR1 SGHNT, CDR2 YYREEE (reference sequence). CDR3 loop: CASTLGQGAETQYF. CDR3 DNA: TGTGCCAGCACCCTTGGACAGGGGGCAGAGACCCAGTACTTC.

This chain uses TRBV13 with TRBJ1-2; the D is unclear. This CDR3 contains 14 residues. The germline gives CDR1 PRHDT, CDR2 FYEKMQ (reference sequence). V was trimmed by 2 bases and J by 7 bases, leaving 14 bases between them. The CDR3 DNA sequence: TGTGCCAGCAGCTTAAATCGGGGAAGTAGTGGCTACACCTTC. This gives the protein CASSLNRGSSGYTF.

The rearrangement uses TRBV11-3 and TRBJ1-1; D is possibly TRBD1 (6 bases). The CDR3 covers 19 residues. V lost 6 bases and J lost 0, with 26 bases in between. Germline V gene lookup returns CDR1 SGHNT and CDR2 YENEEA. CDR3 sequence: CASSLIGGQVPPMNTEAFF. For the CDR3, the DNA is TGTGCCAGCAGTCTAATCGGGGGGCAGGTGCCTCCGATGAACACTGAAGCTTTCTTT.

The rearrangement uses TRBV20-1 and TRBJ1-4; D is possibly TRBD1 (5 bases). Germline lookup yields CDR1 DFQATT and CDR2 SNEGSKA (reference sequence). V lost 4 bases, J lost 14 bases, and 14 bases lay in between. This CDR3 comprises 11 residues. CDR3 loop: CSATAQGWLFF. CDR3 in DNA: TGCAGTGCTACAGCTCAGGGTTGGCTGTTTTTT.

The chain's CDR3 is CASSLDRVYEQYF. The CDR3 DNA reads as TGTGCCAGCAGTTTGGACAGGGTGTATGAGCAGTACTTC. The chain links TRBV28 to TRBJ2-7, with 8 bases that match TRBD1. CDR3 length equals 13 residues. The J segment lost 7 bases and the V segment lost 3 bases, leaving 5 bases of the junction unmatched. Per the germline V gene, CDR1 is MDHEN and CDR2 is SYDVKM.

This clone is a singleton in its sample. The chain couples TRBV6-1 to TRBJ2-5; no reliable D call. V was clipped by 2 bases and J by 5 bases, with 6 bases between them. This CDR3 region has 12 residues. CDR1 is MNHNS, CDR2 SASEGT, per germline. CDR3 amino acids: CASSENKETQYF. The CDR3 region has the DNA TGTGCCAGCAGTGAAAATAAGGAGACCCAGTACTTC.

The V gene is TRBV7-6, the J gene TRBJ1-1, with a tentative D call TRBD1 (5 bases). This CDR3 region has 14 residues. V lost 5 bases and J 0 bases, leaving 10 bases between the germline ends. Germline lookup yields CDR1 SGHVS and CDR2 FNYEAQ. CDR3 residues: CASSPGTLNTEAFF. DNA of the CDR3: TGTGCCAGCAGCCCCGGGACTTTGAACACTGAAGCTTTCTTT.

Only one count was recorded for this clone. The chain couples TRBV19 to TRBJ1-4; D unresolved. Trimming removed 0 bases from V and 5 bases from J, with 10 bases in between. The length of the CDR3 is 15 residues. Germline values: CDR1 LNHDA, CDR2 SQIVND (reference sequence). In nucleotides, the CDR3 is TGTGCCAGTAGTATAGATGGAGGGAGAAATGAAAAACTGTTTTTT. Encoded protein: CASSIDGGRNEKLFF.

The chain joins TRBV19 to TRBJ1-3, with D unresolved. Trimming shortened V by 2 bases and J by 4 bases, and 9 bases separated the two germline ends. Germline V gene data show CDR1 as LNHDA and CDR2 as SQIVND (reference sequence). The CDR3 spans 14 residues. The CDR3, as DNA: TGTGCCAGTAGTATATCGGTAGGAGGAAACACCATATATTTT. This gives the protein CASSISVGGNTIYF.

The chain links TRBV7-2 to TRBJ1-1; D remains ambiguous. CDR1 is SGHTA and CDR2 is FQGNSA in the germline V gene. The CDR3 has 14 amino acids. Trimming pared 4 bases from V and 1 base from J, leaving 10 bases between. The CDR3 spells CASSSDSGNTEAFF. The CDR3 DNA sequence: TGTGCCAGCAGCTCCGACTCGGGGAACACTGAAGCTTTCTTT.

The chain is built from TRBV5-1 and TRBJ1-4; TRBD1 is a possible D gene (5 bases). This CDR3 is 13 amino acids long. Germline CDR1 is SGHRS and CDR2 is YFSETQ. The V end was cut by 4 bases, the J end by 6 bases, with 10 bases between. The DNA of the CDR3 is TGCGCCAGCAGCCAACCGGGGGATGAAAAACTGTTTTTT. Translating gives CASSQPGDEKLFF. The full variable domain, rest sourced from reference TRBV5-1 and TRBJ1-4, is KAGVTQTPRYLIKTRGQQVTLSCSPISGHRSVSWYQQTPGQGLQFLFEYFSETQRNKGNFPGRFSGRQFSNSRSEMNVSTLELGDSALYLCASSQPGDEKLFFGSGTQLSVL.

This clone was recorded only once. The chain carries TRBV4-3 and TRBJ2-6; D might be TRBD1 (5 bases). Per the germline V gene, CDR1 is LGHNA and CDR2 is YSLEER. V was clipped by 3 bases and J by 1 base, with 7 bases between them. The length of the CDR3 is 15 residues. For the CDR3, the DNA is TGCGCCAGCAGCCAGCAGGGATCTGGGGCCAACGTCCTGACTTTC. The encoded protein is CASSQQGSGANVLTF.

This clone was recorded only once. The V gene is TRBV5-1, the J gene TRBJ2-3, with a tentative D call TRBD2 (6 bases). CDR1 and CDR2 from the germline V gene are SGHRS and YFSETQ. Trimming shortened V by 4 bases and J by 4 bases, and 10 bases separated the two germline ends. This CDR3 comprises 13 residues. The DNA of the CDR3 is TGCGCCAGCAGCCCCGGACTATCAGATACGCAGTATTTT. Translating gives CASSPGLSDTQYF.

CDR3 DNA sequence: TGTGCCAGCAGTTCCCTTAAGACAGGAGTCTATGGCTACACCTTC. Translating it yields CASSSLKTGVYGYTF. The chain joins TRBV6-2 or TRBV6-3 to TRBJ1-2; TRBD1 might be the D (6 bases). Per the germline V gene, CDR1 is MNHEY and CDR2 is SVGEGT. The CDR3 sequence is 15 residues long. V was cut by 4 bases and J by 4 bases, with 16 bases left in between.

On this clone itself: The same CDR3 can be traced to other DNA sequences in this sample. The chain employs TRBV7-2 and TRBJ2-5; D is unclear. The CDR3 loop spans 13 amino acids. V lost 5 bases to trimming and J lost 4 bases, with 11 bases between them. CDR1 is SGHTA, CDR2 FQGNSA, per germline. This CDR3 is CASSLDETETQYF. CDR3 DNA: TGTGCCAGCAGCCTTGATGAGACAGAGACCCAGTACTTC.

This chain joins TRBV5-6 and TRBJ1-2; D is uncertain. V was cut by 1 base and J by 4 bases, with 17 bases left in between. This CDR3 region has 16 residues. CDR1 is SGHDT, CDR2 YYEEEE, per germline. CDR3 in DNA: TGTGCCAGCAGCTTGAGGGCCGTCCCTTCTCTCTATGGCTACACCTTC. Translation: CASSLRAVPSLYGYTF.

For the CDR3, the DNA is TGCGCCACCTCCGATGTGGGGGGTCCGAATTCACCCCTCCACTTT. It codes for CATSDVGGPNSPLHF. The V and J genes are TRBV5-1 and TRBJ1-6, with D tentatively TRBD1 (5 bases). The V and J ends lost 9 bases and 7 bases respectively, with 20 bases between them. Germline V CDR1 and CDR2: SGHRS, YFSETQ. The CDR3 covers 15 residues.

V and J are TRBV30 and TRBJ1-5; TRBD1 matches at 9 bases. This CDR3 region has 15 residues. Germline V lookup: CDR1 GTSNPN, CDR2 SVGIG (reference sequence). Unmatched junction bases numbered 3, after V lost 3 bases and J lost 0 bases. The CDR3 is CAWRGTGYSNQPQHF. CDR3 DNA sequence: TGTGCCTGGAGGGGGACAGGGTATAGCAATCAGCCCCAGCATTTT.

This rearrangement joins TRBV5-1 to TRBJ2-1; 8 bases match TRBD2. Germline V gene data show CDR1 as SGHRS and CDR2 as YFSETQ. Trimming took 2 bases from V and 0 from J; bases not matched to a gene: 4. The CDR3 spans 16 residues. CDR3 residues: CASSFERGYSYNEQFF. DNA of the CDR3: TGCGCCAGCAGCTTCGAGCGGGGGTACTCCTACAATGAGCAGTTCTTC.

V is TRBV21-1 and J is TRBJ2-5; the D call TRBD2 from the table was never checked on the DNA. TRBV21-1 is a pseudogene segment. This CDR3 has 14 residues. The CDR3 loop is CASSNGRSFETQYF. CDR3 DNA: TGTGCCAGCAGTAATGGTCGGAGTTTTGAGACCCAGTACTTC.

This clone was recorded only once. The CDR3 reads CVSSKVRQPQHF. For the CDR3, the DNA is TGTGTCAGCAGCAAAGTTCGTCAGCCCCAGCATTTT. V and J are TRBV21-1 and TRBJ1-5. TRBV21-1 corresponds to a pseudogene. CDR3 length: 12 residues.

This clone was seen just once. The chain couples TRBV28 to TRBJ1-1; weak D call: TRBD1 (5 bases). Germline assignment: CDR1 MDHEN and CDR2 SYDVKM. The CDR3 sequence is 17 residues long. V dropped 7 bases and J dropped 0 bases, with 21 bases sitting between them. CDR3 sequence reads: CASTTGDLKRLNTEAFF. CDR3 sequence (DNA): TGTGCCAGCACCACCGGGGACCTTAAGCGATTGAACACTGAAGCTTTCTTT.

The chain recombines TRBV19 with TRBJ1-2; perhaps TRBD1 as D (6 bases). Between the trimmed V and J ends, which lost 7 bases and 2 bases, there was a span of 14 bases. The CDR3 covers 14 residues. Germline CDR1 is LNHDA and CDR2 is SQIVND (reference sequence). The CDR3 nucleotides read TGTGCCAGTACAGGCGGACAGATGAACTATGGCTACACCTTC. Residues: CASTGGQMNYGYTF. The full variable domain, completed using reference TRBV19 and TRBJ1-2, is DGGITQSPKYLFRKEGQNVTLSCEQNLNHDAMYWYRQDPGQGLRLIYYSQIVNDFQKGDIAEGYSVSREKKESFPLTVTSAQKNPTAFYLCASTGGQMNYGYTFGSGTRLTVV.

The rearrangement links TRBV7-8 to TRBJ1-3; the D gene is possibly TRBD1 (6 bases). The CDR3 is made up of 17 amino acids. Deletions cut 0 bases from V and 0 bases from J, with 12 bases between. Germline values: CDR1 SGHVS, CDR2 FQNEAQ. The CDR3 loop is CASSLARGGISGNTIYF. CDR3 nucleotides: TGTGCCAGCAGCTTAGCGCGCGGGGGCATCTCTGGAAACACCATATATTTT.

The CDR3 bases are TGTGCCAGCACCCCGGCGCGCCCAGCCTCCTACGAGCAGTACTTC. This sequence encodes CASTPARPASYEQYF. The chain combines TRBV27 with TRBJ2-7, with D hard to call. Germline values: CDR1 MNHEY, CDR2 SMNVEV (reference sequence). CDR3 length equals 15 residues. The ends were cut back, 7 bases at V and 0 bases at J, with 16 bases in the middle.